The 21 T cell receptor beta chains reported below all come from one sample, sequenced in a study of beta chain features in type 1 diabetes. Reverse transcribing all isolated RNA meant expressed TCRB transcripts were sequenced. Produced via immunoSEQ multiplex PCR; TCRdb's table is partial and in-frame only. Among about 340,000 clones listed, 6.5% to 10% were seen once. Input material: central memory CD4+ T cells from blood. The receptors shown here come from a woman aged 18-35 years in good health.

Only a few counts were recorded for this clone. The gene calls are TRBV4-2 and TRBJ2-5, with D maybe TRBD1 (6 bases). This CDR3 contains 16 residues. Per germline, CDR1 LGHNA and CDR2 YNFKEQ. V was shortened by 5 bases and J by 0 bases, with 16 bases between the two germline ends. The CDR3 loop reads CASSLVGQSYQETQYF. In DNA form, the CDR3 reads TGTGCCAGCAGCTTGGTAGGACAGTCGTACCAAGAGACCCAGTACTTC.

In this sample, this clone turned up a few times. This chain links TRBV28 with TRBJ1-2; no firm D call. This CDR3 region has 12 residues. Germline values: CDR1 MDHEN, CDR2 SYDVKM. Trimming cost V 5 bases and J 6 bases, with 10 bases left between them. This CDR3 reads CASSIEKHGYTF. As DNA, the CDR3 is TGTGCCAGCAGTATAGAGAAACATGGCTACACCTTC.

The genes are TRBV9 and TRBJ2-1; 9 bases are a match to TRBD2. The V gene's germline CDR1 is SGDLS and CDR2 YYNGEE. The CDR3 is 17 residues long. V gave up 3 bases and J gave up 6 bases; unmatched junction bases: 13. CDR3 bases: TGTGCCAGCAGCGCGAAGAATAGCGGGAGAGGGGTCAATGAGCAGTTCTTC. Protein sequence: CASSAKNSGRGVNEQFF.

This CDR3 is CASSLAGEQYF. In DNA form, the CDR3 reads TGTGCCAGCAGTTTAGCTGGGGAGCAGTACTTC. The chain couples TRBV27 to TRBJ2-7; D not resolved. V lost 2 bases and J 7 bases, leaving 6 bases between the germline ends. The CDR3 sequence is 11 residues long. Germline V gives CDR1 MNHEY, CDR2 SMNVEV (reference sequence).

The CDR3 loop is CASSNRGRYEQYF. In DNA, the CDR3 is TGTGCCAGCAGTAACAGGGGCAGATACGAGCAGTACTTC. The V gene is TRBV27, the J gene TRBJ2-7, with TRBD1 matching over 7 bases. V shed 5 bases and J 4 bases; nucleotides not matched to a gene: 5. Per the germline V gene, CDR1 is MNHEY and CDR2 is SMNVEV (reference sequence). The CDR3 is 13 amino acids.

This clone was detected a few times. This chain connects TRBV4-3 to TRBJ2-1, with D maybe TRBD2 (6 bases). This CDR3 contains 17 residues. V lost 4 bases, J lost 2 bases, and 18 bases lay in between. CDR1 and CDR2 from the germline V gene are LGHNA and YSLEER. The CDR3 DNA follows: TGCGCCAGCAGCCGACATTCGCAAGGAGGGCCCTACAATGAGCAGTTCTTC. It specifies CASSRHSQGGPYNEQFF.

The sample holds a few counts of this clone. The chain joins TRBV28 to TRBJ2-2, with TRBD2 matching 7 bases. Trimming at V came to 6 bases and at J to 8 bases, leaving 12 bases not matched to a gene. Germline V gene data show CDR1 as MDHEN and CDR2 as SYDVKM. The CDR3 totals 15 residues. The CDR3 is CASRPGTTLTGELFF. The CDR3 nucleotides are TGTGCCAGCAGACCCGGGACTACTTTAACGGGGGAGCTGTTTTTT.

The chain links TRBV6-5 to TRBJ1-2, with TRBD1 identical over 8 bases. Germline trimming cut 4 bases from V and 5 bases from J; bases unmatched to any gene: 12. The CDR3 sequence is 16 residues long. Germline-derived CDR1 and CDR2 are MNHEY and SVGAGI. CDR3 region: CASSSPSDRGLYGYTF. The CDR3 DNA reads as TGTGCCAGCAGTTCCCCTAGTGACAGGGGACTGTATGGCTACACCTTC.

In this sample, this clone turned up a few times. The rearrangement joins TRBV27 to TRBJ1-5; 10 bases agree with TRBD1. The CDR3 totals 16 residues. The V gene end was trimmed by 6 bases and the J gene end by 7 bases; junction bases not matched to a gene: 12. CDR1 and CDR2 (germline): MNHEY, SMNVEV (reference sequence). The CDR3 region is CASSIHSTGGGQPQHF. CDR3 in DNA: TGTGCCAGCAGCATACATTCGACAGGGGGCGGCCAGCCCCAGCATTTT.

A remark on this clone: The sample carries other DNA sequences with the same CDR3. This rearrangement joins TRBV29-1 to TRBJ1-1; 9 positions agree with TRBD1. The CDR3 sequence is 13 residues long. V shed 7 bases and J 5 bases; nucleotides not matched to a gene: 8. Germline V lookup: CDR1 SQVTM, CDR2 ANQGSEA. CDR3 coding DNA: TGCAGCGCTACGGACAGGGGAGGGACTGAAGCTTTCTTT. Translated, it gives CSATDRGGTEAFF.

This clone was detected a few times. Its ends do not fully match the called genes, so a read error is possible. The genes are TRBV29-1 and TRBJ1-1; D gene ambiguous. Germline loops: CDR1 SQVTM, CDR2 ANQGSEA. The CDR3 length is 15 residues. CDR3 DNA: TGCAGCGTTCAAGATCTTGGCGCTGAGAGGTGGGGAGCTTTCTTT. It yields the protein CSVQDLGAERWGAFF.

J is TRBJ1-2 and V is TRBV19; TRBD1 might be the D (6 bases). Germline V gene lookup returns CDR1 LNHDA and CDR2 SQIVND (reference sequence). V was cut by 9 bases and J by 5 bases, with 16 bases left in between. This CDR3 region has 13 residues. The CDR3 bases are TGTGCCAGATATACCACAGGGAGGTATGGCTACACCTTC. Protein: CARYTTGRYGYTF.

This clone has only a few counts. The chain recombines TRBV7-2 with TRBJ2-5; D is ambiguous. Trimming shortened V by 4 bases and J by 5 bases, and 14 bases separated the two germline ends. The CDR3 has 14 amino acids. Per the germline V gene, CDR1 is SGHTA and CDR2 is FQGNSA. In nucleotides, the CDR3 is TGTGCCAGCAGCTCAGCAAGGGTAGGGGAGACCCAGTACTTC. Residues: CASSSARVGETQYF.

There are a few counts of this clone. The chain employs TRBV9 and TRBJ2-1, with 8 bases identical to TRBD1. Germline V CDR1 and CDR2: SGDLS, YYNGEE. Trimming at V came to 4 bases and at J to 9 bases, leaving 12 bases not matched to a gene. The CDR3 loop spans 15 amino acids. The CDR3 DNA follows: TGTGCCAGCAGCTTCGCCGGACAGGGTCAGGGTGAGCAGTTCTTC. Amino acids: CASSFAGQGQGEQFF. The full variable domain, rest sourced from reference TRBV9 and TRBJ2-1, is DSGVTQTPKHLITATGQRVTLRCSPRSGDLSVYWYQQSLDQGLQFLIQYYNGEERAKGNILERFSAQQFPDLHSELNLSSLELGDSALYFCASSFAGQGQGEQFFGPGTRLTVL.

This clone has only a few counts. The chain is built from TRBV9 and TRBJ2-5, with 10 positions matching TRBD1. V shed 5 bases, J shed 9 bases, and the junction held 10 bases outside the gene matches. Germline-derived CDR1 and CDR2 are SGDLS and YYNGEE. This CDR3 spans 14 amino acids. The CDR3 coding sequence is TGTGCCAGCAGTGCCGGGACAGGGGATGGGGCCCAGTACTTC. Protein sequence: CASSAGTGDGAQYF.

This clone has more than one count but fewer than ten. At the DNA level, this CDR3 is encoded by other sequences in the same sample as well. The V and J genes are TRBV18 and TRBJ2-5; D gene uncertain. The CDR3 totals 11 residues. V lost 2 bases to trimming and J lost 5 bases, with 3 bases between them. Germline V CDR1 and CDR2: KGHSH, LQKENI. CDR3 in amino acids: CASSPNETQYF. CDR3 bases: TGTGCCAGCTCACCAAATGAGACCCAGTACTTC.

This chain connects TRBV5-5 to TRBJ1-4; 7 nucleotides match TRBD1. The J segment lost 7 bases and the V segment lost 2 bases, leaving 11 bases of the junction unmatched. The CDR3 length is 16 residues. Germline CDR1 SGHKS, CDR2 YYEKEE (reference sequence). The CDR3 coding sequence is TGTGCCAGCAGCTTACGCGGGACAGTCGGGGGTGAAAAACTGTTTTTT. Protein: CASSLRGTVGGEKLFF. The full variable domain, with the rest looked up from reference TRBV5-5 and TRBJ1-4, is DAGVTQSPTHLIKTRGQQVTLRCSPISGHKSVSWYQQVLGQGPQFIFQYYEKEERGRGNFPDRFSARQFPNYSSELNVNALLLGDSALYLCASSLRGTVGGEKLFFGSGTQLSVL.

This clone has ten or more counts. The V call is TRBV6-6, the J call TRBJ2-5, with D perhaps TRBD1 (6 bases). CDR1 MNHNY and CDR2 SVGAGI come from the germline V gene (reference sequence). The CDR3 has 16 amino acids. The V end was cut by 5 bases, the J end by 3 bases, with 19 bases between. CDR3 sequence reads: CASSAPSTQGKETQYF. The CDR3 DNA follows: TGTGCCAGCAGTGCGCCGAGTACACAGGGTAAAGAGACCCAGTACTTC.

There are a few counts of this clone. The V gene is TRBV5-1, the J gene TRBJ2-2; 8 bases fit TRBD2. There are 16 residues in the CDR3. Germline CDR1 SGHRS, CDR2 YFSETQ. V lost 1 base, J lost 0 bases, and 2 bases stayed unmatched. The CDR3 loop reads CASSLPGLANTGELFF. The CDR3 DNA reads TGCGCCAGCAGCTTGCCGGGACTAGCGAACACCGGGGAGCTGTTTTTT.

This clone has more than one count but fewer than ten. The CDR3 nucleotides read TGTGCCAGTAGTATTTCCAAGAACACTGAAGCTTTCTTT. This codes for CASSISKNTEAFF. The V call is TRBV19, the J call TRBJ1-1, with D unresolved. The CDR3 runs 13 residues. Germline V gene sequence: CDR1 LNHDA, CDR2 SQIVND (reference sequence). Trimming pared 3 bases from V and 1 base from J, leaving 6 bases between.

The chain recombines TRBV15 with TRBJ2-1; 9 bases agree with TRBD2. The V segment lost 5 bases and the J segment 8 bases; nucleotides outside the gene matches: 1. Germline V gene data show CDR1 as LNHNV and CDR2 as YYDKDF (reference sequence). This CDR3 region has 12 residues. The CDR3 bases are TGTGCCACCAGCCGGACTAGCGATGAGCAGTTCTTC. Translating gives CATSRTSDEQFF.